Detailed here is one TCR beta chain. Its antigen is currently unknown. CDR3 length: 19 amino acids. Germline-derived CDR1 and CDR2 are SGHNT and YYREEE (reference sequence). V trimming: 3 bases; J trimming: 1 base; junction bases outside the gene matches: 10. The entry originates in a study of cytomegalovirus exposure and HLA in healthy donors. Study-wide context: In a later analysis, it was reported that the 110 or so validation repertoires had been produced on the same platform as the roughly 610 repertoires belonging to the first cohort.

Separation from the approximately 720-subject first cohort characterized the roughly 120-subject validation cohort, to which the donors belonged. Study-wide results and limits: Reported results showed that the classifier diagnosed cytomegalovirus status with high specificity and sensitivity. Researchers counted roughly 160 TCR beta chains as cytomegalovirus-associated.

Using immunoSEQ multiplex PCR, the repertoire was profiled, and TCRdb retains in-frame clones only, with some absent. The sample has 57,000 or so clones, about 91% seen once. Material: PBMCs. The clonotype comes from a woman younger than 45 in good health and CMV-seronegative. This chain links TRBV5-4 with TRBJ2-5, with 15 bases aligning to TRBD2. The CDR3 DNA is TGTGCCAGCAGCTGGGGACTAGCGGGAGGCCCACCCCCCCAAGAGACCCAGTACTTC. Translation gives CASSWGLAGGPPPQETQYF.